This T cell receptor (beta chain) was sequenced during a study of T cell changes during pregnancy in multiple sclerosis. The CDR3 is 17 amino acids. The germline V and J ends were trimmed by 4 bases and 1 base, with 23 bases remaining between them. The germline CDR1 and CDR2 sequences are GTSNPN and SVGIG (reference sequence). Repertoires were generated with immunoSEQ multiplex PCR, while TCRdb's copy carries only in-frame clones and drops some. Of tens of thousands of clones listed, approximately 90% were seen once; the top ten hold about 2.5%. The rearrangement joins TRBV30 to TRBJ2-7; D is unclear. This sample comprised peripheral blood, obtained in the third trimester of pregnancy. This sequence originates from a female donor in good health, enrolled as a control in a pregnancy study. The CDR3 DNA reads TGTGCCTGGAAGTACGGAGCTATTACATCTAGTTCCTACGAGCAGTACTTC. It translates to CAWKYGAITSSSYEQYF.